The rows below give T cell receptor beta chains drawn from one sample of a study of control samples from healthy donors and cancer patients. Profiling relied on immunoSEQ multiplex PCR, and the TCRdb table lists in-frame clones only, not all of them. This table holds a few hundred thousand clones, approximately 92% found once. Sequencing input: PBMCs. These receptors were collected from a man aged 35-49 years with head and neck cancer. Each CDR3 is given with its conserved first and last residue. A D gene is named only where the DNA matches it firmly. A row's size may be missing; if present it is once, few, many or a size class.

d_call: TRBD1
clone_size: .
v_call: TRBV6-1
j_call: TRBJ2-7
cdr3_nt: TGTGCCAGCAGTGGATCTAGAGGACAGGGAATCGACGAGCAGTACTTC
cdr3_aa: CASSGSRGQGIDEQYF

d_call: .
clone_size: .
v_call: TRBV27
j_call: TRBJ2-1
cdr3_nt: TGTGCCAGCAGTTTAGTTGGTACCTACAATGAGCAGTTCTTC
cdr3_aa: CASSLVGTYNEQFF

d_call: TRBD1
clone_size: .
v_call: TRBV15
j_call: TRBJ1-2
cdr3_nt: TGTGCCACCAGCAGAGAAGGACAGGTTTATGGCTACACCTTC
cdr3_aa: CATSREGQVYGYTF

d_call: .
clone_size: .
v_call: TRBV30
j_call: TRBJ1-1
cdr3_nt: TGTGCCTGGACGCGCGTGGCTGAAGCTTTCTTT
cdr3_aa: CAWTRVAEAFF

d_call: TRBD2
clone_size: .
v_call: TRBV28
j_call: TRBJ2-2
cdr3_nt: TGTGCCAGCAGTTTTAGCGGGGGGGCGAACACCGGGGAGCTGTTTTTT
cdr3_aa: CASSFSGGANTGELFF

d_call: .
clone_size: .
v_call: TRBV27
j_call: TRBJ2-7
cdr3_nt: TGTGCCAGCAGTGCGTCCGGGACTCTCCACGAGCAGTACTTC
cdr3_aa: CASSASGTLHEQYF

d_call: .
clone_size: .
v_call: TRBV2
j_call: TRBJ1-2
cdr3_nt: TGTGCCAGCAGTGTCGAGGGGCGGTATGGCTACACCTTC
cdr3_aa: CASSVEGRYGYTF

d_call: .
clone_size: .
v_call: TRBV10-2
j_call: TRBJ2-7
cdr3_nt: TGCGCCGGAGGGACGGCCCCCTACGAGCAGTACTTC
cdr3_aa: CAGGTAPYEQYF

d_call: TRBD1
clone_size: .
v_call: TRBV6-2/TRBV6-3
j_call: TRBJ1-5
cdr3_nt: TGTGCCAGCAGTTACTTTGGCAGGGGGTATCAGCCCCAGCATTTT
cdr3_aa: CASSYFGRGYQPQHF

d_call: .
clone_size: .
v_call: TRBV4-2
j_call: TRBJ1-4
cdr3_nt: TGTGCCAGCAGCCAAGTCTGGCAGGGGAATGAAAAACTGTTTTTT
cdr3_aa: CASSQVWQGNEKLFF

d_call: .
clone_size: once
v_call: TRBV29-1
j_call: TRBJ1-1
cdr3_nt: TGCAGCGGTGGAGTGGGTGCCGCCACTGAAGCTTTCTTT
cdr3_aa: CSGGVGAATEAFF

d_call: .
clone_size: few
v_call: TRBV4-2
j_call: TRBJ1-5
cdr3_nt: TGTGCCAGCAGCCAAGTGACGGGCAATCAGCCCCAGCATTTT
cdr3_aa: CASSQVTGNQPQHF

d_call: .
clone_size: .
v_call: TRBV5-1
j_call: TRBJ2-5
cdr3_nt: TGCGCCAGCAGCTTTGCGTCGGGTACCCAAGAGACCCAGTACTTC
cdr3_aa: CASSFASGTQETQYF

d_call: .
clone_size: .
v_call: TRBV20-1
j_call: TRBJ1-6
cdr3_nt: TGCAGTGCTAGTCAGGGACGGGATAATTCACCCCTCCACTTT
cdr3_aa: CSASQGRDNSPLHF

d_call: .
clone_size: .
v_call: TRBV5-1
j_call: TRBJ1-1
cdr3_nt: TGCGCCAGCACGGGGGAGGGGCGAGAAGCTTTCTTT
cdr3_aa: CASTGEGREAFF

d_call: TRBD1
clone_size: .
v_call: TRBV10-3
j_call: TRBJ1-3
cdr3_nt: TGTGCCATCAGTGAGTCGGGGGACAGTTCTGGAAACACCATATATTTT
cdr3_aa: CAISESGDSSGNTIYF

d_call: .
clone_size: .
v_call: TRBV27
j_call: TRBJ2-2
cdr3_nt: TGTGCCAGCAGTTCGCCAATGGGGTTGCGCACCGGGGAGCTGTTTTTT
cdr3_aa: CASSSPMGLRTGELFF

d_call: .
clone_size: .
v_call: TRBV2
j_call: TRBJ2-1
cdr3_nt: TGTGCCAGCGAGTTGTTGGCAGCCGACAATGAGCAGTTCTTC
cdr3_aa: CASELLAADNEQFF

d_call: .
clone_size: .
v_call: TRBV7-9
j_call: TRBJ2-7
cdr3_nt: TGTGCCAGCAGCTTAGACGGGGCCAGAGCCTACGAGCAGTACTTC
cdr3_aa: CASSLDGARAYEQYF

d_call: TRBD2
clone_size: .
v_call: TRBV6-1
j_call: TRBJ2-5
cdr3_nt: TGTGCCAGCAGTGACCTCCCCGGGCGGGGGGCCCGGCCGGCTCAGACCCAGTACTTC
cdr3_aa: CASSDLPGRGARPAQTQYF

d_call: .
clone_size: .
v_call: TRBV29-1
j_call: TRBJ1-4
cdr3_nt: TGCAGCGTTGTTCGGGAAGGCGCCCATGAAAAACTGTTTTTT
cdr3_aa: CSVVREGAHEKLFF

d_call: TRBD1
clone_size: .
v_call: TRBV3-1/TRBV3-2
j_call: TRBJ2-7
cdr3_nt: TGTGCCAGCAGCCAAGACAGGGGGCGGTACGAGCAGTACTTC
cdr3_aa: CASSQDRGRYEQYF

d_call: TRBD1
clone_size: .
v_call: TRBV29-1
j_call: TRBJ2-7
cdr3_nt: TGCAGCGCTTACAAACAGGGGGACTACGAGCAGTACTTC
cdr3_aa: CSAYKQGDYEQYF

d_call: .
clone_size: .
v_call: TRBV6-5
j_call: TRBJ2-7
cdr3_nt: TGTGCCAGCCGGGACTCAGCCTACGAGCAGTACTTC
cdr3_aa: CASRDSAYEQYF

d_call: TRBD1
clone_size: .
v_call: TRBV28
j_call: TRBJ1-6
cdr3_nt: TGTGCCAGCACCCCGACAGGGAACGATAATTCACCCCTCCACTTT
cdr3_aa: CASTPTGNDNSPLHF

d_call: .
clone_size: .
v_call: TRBV6-5
j_call: TRBJ1-1
cdr3_nt: TGTGCCAGCACCGTCACAATGGGGACTGAAGCTTTCTTT
cdr3_aa: CASTVTMGTEAFF

d_call: .
clone_size: .
v_call: TRBV10-3
j_call: TRBJ1-1
cdr3_nt: TGTGCCACTGCAGGGGAGAACACTGAAGCTTTCTTT
cdr3_aa: CATAGENTEAFF

d_call: TRBD2
clone_size: .
v_call: TRBV10-1
j_call: TRBJ2-3
cdr3_nt: TGCGCCAGCAGTGAGCCAGGACTAGCGGGAGCCGGAGATACGCAGTATTTT
cdr3_aa: CASSEPGLAGAGDTQYF

d_call: TRBD1
clone_size: .
v_call: TRBV6-5
j_call: TRBJ1-3
cdr3_nt: TGTGCCAGCAGTCGGGACAGGCGAGGAAACACCATATATTTT
cdr3_aa: CASSRDRRGNTIYF

d_call: .
clone_size: .
v_call: TRBV3-1/TRBV3-2
j_call: TRBJ2-7
cdr3_nt: TGTGCCAGCAGCCGCGGGCAGAATCCCTACGAGCAGTACTTC
cdr3_aa: CASSRGQNPYEQYF

d_call: TRBD1
clone_size: .
v_call: TRBV30
j_call: TRBJ1-2
cdr3_nt: TGTGCCTCCGGGAAAGGGGGCGTTACTGGCTACACCTTC
cdr3_aa: CASGKGGVTGYTF

d_call: .
clone_size: .
v_call: TRBV4-3
j_call: TRBJ1-1
cdr3_nt: TGCGCCAGCAGCCACCTGGGACGGTTAAATGAAGCTTTCTTT
cdr3_aa: CASSHLGRLNEAFF

d_call: TRBD1
clone_size: .
v_call: TRBV11-2
j_call: TRBJ1-2
cdr3_nt: TGTGCCAGCAGCCCAAACAGGGGCCCCTACAATGGCTACACCTTC
cdr3_aa: CASSPNRGPYNGYTF

d_call: .
clone_size: .
v_call: TRBV5-5
j_call: TRBJ1-2
cdr3_nt: TGTGCCAGCAGCTATGGGGGTGACTTTAACTATGGCTACACCTTC
cdr3_aa: CASSYGGDFNYGYTF

d_call: TRBD1
clone_size: .
v_call: TRBV28
j_call: TRBJ2-2
cdr3_nt: TGTGCCAGCAGTCCTGACCGGACAGGGTTGAACACCGGGGAGCTGTTTTTT
cdr3_aa: CASSPDRTGLNTGELFF

d_call: .
clone_size: .
v_call: TRBV7-6
j_call: TRBJ1-2
cdr3_nt: TGTGCCAGCAGCTTAGGTGGCAGCGGTGCCTATGGCTACACCTTC
cdr3_aa: CASSLGGSGAYGYTF

d_call: .
clone_size: .
v_call: TRBV11-2
j_call: TRBJ2-1
cdr3_nt: TGTGCCAGCAGCTTAGAAAGGGGGGGCGAGCAGTTCTTC
cdr3_aa: CASSLERGGEQFF

d_call: .
clone_size: .
v_call: TRBV12-3/TRBV12-4
j_call: TRBJ2-7
cdr3_nt: TGTGCCAGCAGTTCCCGGGATCCAGGCGAGCAGTACTTC
cdr3_aa: CASSSRDPGEQYF

d_call: .
clone_size: .
v_call: TRBV3-1/TRBV3-2
j_call: TRBJ2-7
cdr3_nt: TGTGCCAGCAGCCAAGAACCCACAGGGACCTACGAGCAGTACTTC
cdr3_aa: CASSQEPTGTYEQYF

d_call: TRBD1
clone_size: .
v_call: TRBV5-1
j_call: TRBJ2-7
cdr3_nt: TGCGCCAGCAGCTTCCCGGACAGGGGGAGCGAGCAGTACTTC
cdr3_aa: CASSFPDRGSEQYF

d_call: .
clone_size: once
v_call: TRBV5-1
j_call: TRBJ2-4
cdr3_nt: TGCGCCAGCAGCCCCAGGGACCACCTAGCCAAAAACATTCAGTACTTC
cdr3_aa: CASSPRDHLAKNIQYF

d_call: .
clone_size: .
v_call: TRBV7-3
j_call: TRBJ2-1
cdr3_nt: TGTGCCAGCAGCTTAACTGGCGGGGGCCTTGGCTCCTACAATGAGCAGTTCTTC
cdr3_aa: CASSLTGGGLGSYNEQFF

d_call: .
clone_size: .
v_call: TRBV9
j_call: TRBJ1-2
cdr3_nt: TGTGCCAGCAGCGTACAACAGGGTTCCTATGGCTACACCTTC
cdr3_aa: CASSVQQGSYGYTF

d_call: .
clone_size: .
v_call: TRBV19
j_call: TRBJ1-1
cdr3_nt: TGTGCCAGTAGTACCAGACAGAGCTCAGCCACTGAAGCTTTCTTT
cdr3_aa: CASSTRQSSATEAFF

d_call: .
clone_size: .
v_call: TRBV29-1
j_call: TRBJ2-1
cdr3_nt: TGCAGCGTTAGTTCTACGAGCTCCTACAATGAGCAGTTCTTC
cdr3_aa: CSVSSTSSYNEQFF

d_call: TRBD1
clone_size: .
v_call: TRBV11-2
j_call: TRBJ2-7
cdr3_nt: TGTGCCAGCAGCCGGACAGGGGGCTCGCTTTCCTACGAGCAGTACTTC
cdr3_aa: CASSRTGGSLSYEQYF

d_call: .
clone_size: .
v_call: TRBV7-9
j_call: TRBJ1-3
cdr3_nt: TGTGCCAGCAGCCCCACAGGGAATGGTGGAAACACCATATATTTT
cdr3_aa: CASSPTGNGGNTIYF

d_call: TRBD1
clone_size: .
v_call: TRBV11-2
j_call: TRBJ1-1
cdr3_nt: TGTGCCAGCAGCCGATGGGGGGACAGGAGCACTGAAGCTTTCTTT
cdr3_aa: CASSRWGDRSTEAFF

d_call: .
clone_size: .
v_call: TRBV19
j_call: TRBJ1-4
cdr3_nt: TGTGCCAGTAGTATGGATAACAGGGAAAAACTGTTTTTT
cdr3_aa: CASSMDNREKLFF

d_call: .
clone_size: .
v_call: TRBV14
j_call: TRBJ1-1
cdr3_nt: TGTGCCAGCAGCCATGAGGGTACTGAAGCTTTCTTT
cdr3_aa: CASSHEGTEAFF

d_call: .
clone_size: once
v_call: TRBV10-3
j_call: TRBJ1-5
cdr3_nt: TGTGCCATCAGTGAGGGTCAGGCTCCTCAGCCCCAGCATTTT
cdr3_aa: CAISEGQAPQPQHF

d_call: .
clone_size: .
v_call: TRBV6-2/TRBV6-3
j_call: TRBJ2-7
cdr3_nt: TGTGCCAGCAGTTATGGGCGGGGGCCCTCCTACGAGCAGTACTTC
cdr3_aa: CASSYGRGPSYEQYF

d_call: .
clone_size: .
v_call: TRBV28
j_call: TRBJ2-1
cdr3_nt: TGTGCCAGCAGTTTACATATTGGCGATTACAATGAGCAGTTCTTC
cdr3_aa: CASSLHIGDYNEQFF

d_call: .
clone_size: .
v_call: TRBV19
j_call: TRBJ1-2
cdr3_nt: .
cdr3_aa: CASSSGGVGGYTF